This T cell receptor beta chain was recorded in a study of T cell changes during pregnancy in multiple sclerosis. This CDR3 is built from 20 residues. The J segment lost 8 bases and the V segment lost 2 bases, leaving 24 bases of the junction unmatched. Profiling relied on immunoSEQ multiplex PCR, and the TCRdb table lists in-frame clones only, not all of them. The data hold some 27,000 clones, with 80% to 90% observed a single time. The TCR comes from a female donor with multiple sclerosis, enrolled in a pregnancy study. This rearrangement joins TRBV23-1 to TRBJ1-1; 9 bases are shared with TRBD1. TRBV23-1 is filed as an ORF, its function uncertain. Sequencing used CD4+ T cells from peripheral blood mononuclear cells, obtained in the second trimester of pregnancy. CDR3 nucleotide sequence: TGCGCCAGCAGTCAACCATATCGAACCGGGACAGGGTGTCTAAATATCGAAGCTTTCTTT. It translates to CASSQPYRTGTGCLNIEAFF.